This T cell receptor (beta chain) is drawn from a study of cytomegalovirus exposure and HLA in healthy donors. Overall study findings and caveats: Sequencing had likely introduced a cluster of highly shared sequence variants as an artifact. Reported results showed that the classifier diagnosed cytomegalovirus status with high specificity and sensitivity.

For this clone: Antigen specificity is unknown.

Primers: 60 Vbeta forward and 13 Jbeta reverse. The method was immunoSEQ multiplex PCR; TCRdb's version includes in-frame clones alone and lacks a portion of them. The sample shows about 130,000 clones, around 80% of them seen only once. Germline values: CDR1 SGHRS, CDR2 YFSETQ. CDR3 size: 14 residues. V shed 2 bases and J 4 bases; nucleotides not matched to a gene: 5. This clonotype was obtained from a middle-aged man in good health and CMV-seropositive. The sequencing sample was made of PBMCs. The J gene is TRBJ2-5, the V gene TRBV5-1; the match to TRBD1 covers 7 bases. CDR3 region: CASSFRQGRETQYF. The CDR3 coding sequence is TGCGCCAGCAGCTTTCGACAGGGAAGAGAGACCCAGTACTTC.